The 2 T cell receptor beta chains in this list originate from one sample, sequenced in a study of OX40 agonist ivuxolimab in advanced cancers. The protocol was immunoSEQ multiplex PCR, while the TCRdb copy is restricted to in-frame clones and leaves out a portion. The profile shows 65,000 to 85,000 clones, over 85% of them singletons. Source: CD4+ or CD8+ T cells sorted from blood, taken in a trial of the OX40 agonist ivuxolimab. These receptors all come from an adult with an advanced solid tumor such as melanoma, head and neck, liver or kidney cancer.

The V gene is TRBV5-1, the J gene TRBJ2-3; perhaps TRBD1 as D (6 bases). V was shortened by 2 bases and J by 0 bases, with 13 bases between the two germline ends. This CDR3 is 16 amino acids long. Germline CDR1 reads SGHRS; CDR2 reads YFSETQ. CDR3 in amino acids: CASSLSGVTSTDTQYF. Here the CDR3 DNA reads TGCGCCAGCAGCTTATCAGGGGTTACTAGCACAGATACGCAGTATTTT.

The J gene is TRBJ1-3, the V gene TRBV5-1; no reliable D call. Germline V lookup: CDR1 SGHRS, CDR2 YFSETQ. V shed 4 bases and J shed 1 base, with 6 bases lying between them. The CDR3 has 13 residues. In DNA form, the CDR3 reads TGCGCCAGCAGCCCAGCATCTGGAAACACCATATATTTT. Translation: CASSPASGNTIYF. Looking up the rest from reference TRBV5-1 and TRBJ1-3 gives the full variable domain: KAGVTQTPRYLIKTRGQQVTLSCSPISGHRSVSWYQQTPGQGLQFLFEYFSETQRNKGNFPGRFSGRQFSNSRSEMNVSTLELGDSALYLCASSPASGNTIYFGEGSWLTVV.